These 14 T cell receptor beta chains were sequenced from one sample in a study of blood T cells in healthy people across ages. PCR was performed a second time for about 7 to 12 cycles using a sample-barcoded 5' primer and a J-beta primer mix. TCRdb fed the 5' RACE reads into MiXCR, producing one record per CDR3 protein. The table has 760,000 or so distinct CDR3 sequences, roughly 25% seen once. These data also featured in a second study, about T cells of mothers and their children.

Material for sequencing was blood. The origin of the receptors is a boy aged 5-17 years in good health.

The CDR3 region is CASSSPGSVHGGTGELFF. As DNA, the CDR3 is TGTGCCAGCAGTTCGCCGGGCTCCGTCCACGGGGGCACCGGGGAGCTGTTTTTT. The chain recombines TRBV12-3 or TRBV12-4 with TRBJ2-2; D possibly corresponds to TRBD2 (6 bases). Deletions cut 4 bases from V and 4 bases from J, with 22 bases between. This CDR3 is built from 18 residues.

V usage is TRBV6-5 and J usage is TRBJ2-5; D is uncertain. The length of the CDR3 is 13 residues. V was trimmed by 6 bases and J by 3 bases, leaving 11 bases between them. From germline, CDR1 is MNHEY and CDR2 SVGAGI. This CDR3 reads CASRRTVEETQYF. The CDR3 DNA is TGTGCCAGCAGACGGACGGTCGAAGAGACCCAGTACTTC.

This clonotype turned up a few times. The chain employs TRBV7-8 and TRBJ1-4; D remains ambiguous. Between the trimmed V and J ends, which lost 4 bases and 7 bases, there was a span of 10 bases. The CDR3 extends over 13 amino acids. Looked up from germline, CDR1 is SGHVS and CDR2 is FQNEAQ. This chain's CDR3 is CASSSRSVEKLFF. CDR3 bases: TGTGCCAGCAGCTCCCGTAGTGTTGAAAAACTGTTTTTT.

The gene calls are TRBV9 and TRBJ2-5; 12 bases are shared with TRBD2. Germline V gene sequence: CDR1 SGDLS, CDR2 YYNGEE. This CDR3 is built from 17 residues. V lost 4 bases, J lost 4 bases, and 11 bases stayed unmatched. The CDR3 is CASSPQSSGGARETQYF. The CDR3 DNA follows: TGTGCCAGCAGCCCCCAGTCTAGCGGGGGGGCCCGAGAGACCCAGTACTTC.

This clonotype was recorded only once. V and J are TRBV5-1 and TRBJ1-2; 7 bases agree with TRBD1. V lost 3 bases to trimming and J lost 1 base; unmatched junction nucleotides: 6. The CDR3 has 15 amino acids. Germline assignment: CDR1 SGHRS and CDR2 YFSETQ. CDR3 DNA: TGCGCCAGCAGCTCGCGACAGGGCCTTAACTATGGCTACACCTTC. Translating gives CASSSRQGLNYGYTF.

J is TRBJ2-5 and V is TRBV20-1; TRBD2 matches at 9 bases. This CDR3 contains 15 residues. The ends lost 3 bases at V and 2 bases at J; junction bases unmatched: 7. Germline V gene data show CDR1 as DFQATT and CDR2 as SNEGSKA (reference sequence). DNA of the CDR3: TGCAGTGCTAGCAAGGTAGCGGGGGTGCAAGAGACCCAGTACTTC. Translating gives CSASKVAGVQETQYF.

This clonotype has more than one count but fewer than ten. V and J are TRBV5-1 and TRBJ2-5; D ambiguous. Judging by the DNA end, TRBJ2-1 fits better; the J call may be wrong. The germline V gene has CDR1 SGHRS and CDR2 YFSETQ. This CDR3 contains 14 residues. DNA of the CDR3: TGCGCCAGCGCCGAACCTCCGGTTCCCAATGAGCAGTTCTTC. Translating it yields CASAEPPVPNEQFF.

The sample holds a few counts of this clonotype. The V and J genes are TRBV25-1 and TRBJ1-4, with D possibly TRBD1 on 6 matching bases. The V gene's germline CDR1 is MGHDK and CDR2 SYGVNS. The V and J ends lost 1 base and 8 bases respectively, with 17 bases between them. This CDR3 region has 16 residues. The chain's CDR3 is CASSESLYDRREKLFF. DNA of the CDR3: TGTGCCAGCAGTGAATCCCTCTACGACAGGAGAGAAAAACTGTTTTTT. The whole variable domain, filled in from reference TRBV25-1 and TRBJ1-4, reads EADIYQTPRYLVIGTGKKITLECSQTMGHDKMYWYQQDPGMELHLIHYSYGVNSTEKGDLSSESTVSRIRTEHFPLTLESARPSHTSQYLCASSESLYDRREKLFFGSGTQLSVL.

The chain combines TRBV10-3 with TRBJ2-3; D not certain. V was trimmed by 3 bases and J by 1 base, leaving 5 bases between them. The CDR3 is 13 amino acids. Germline V CDR1 and CDR2: ENHRY, SYGVKD. The CDR3 sequence is CAISDARTDTQYF. The CDR3 DNA reads TGTGCCATCAGTGACGCCCGCACAGATACGCAGTATTTT.

The rearrangement links TRBV7-8 to TRBJ2-7; a possible D gene is TRBD2 (6 bases). The CDR3 runs 16 residues. V lost 4 bases and J lost 0, with 16 bases in between. Per the germline V gene, CDR1 is SGHVS and CDR2 is FQNEAQ. Here the CDR3 reads CASSSPASASSYEQYF. The CDR3 DNA follows: TGTGCCAGCAGCTCTCCCGCTAGCGCGAGCTCCTACGAGCAGTACTTC.

The chain uses TRBV29-1 and TRBJ2-1, with TRBD2 matching over 8 bases. J was trimmed by 10 bases and V by 4 bases; bases with no gene match: 9. CDR3 size: 13 residues. Germline values: CDR1 SQVTM, CDR2 ANQGSEA. CDR3 nucleotides: TGCAGCGTTGGTGGGGCGGGAGGAGTCGAGCAGTTCTTC. Residues: CSVGGAGGVEQFF.

J is TRBJ1-2 and V is TRBV4-2, with D perhaps TRBD1 (6 bases). CDR3 size: 18 residues. The V end was cut by 0 bases, the J end by 0 bases, with 17 bases between. Germline values: CDR1 LGHNA, CDR2 YNFKEQ. The CDR3 DNA reads as TGTGCCAGCAGCCAAGATCCAAGGACAGCAACTACTAACTATGGCTACACCTTC. Its translation: CASSQDPRTATTNYGYTF.

The chain combines TRBV6-2 or TRBV6-3 with TRBJ2-1, with a weak D call TRBD2 (7 bases). The V gene lost 4 bases and the J gene lost 6 bases, with 16 bases spanning the gap. The CDR3 loop spans 15 amino acids. Germline V lookup: CDR1 MNHEY, CDR2 SVGEGT. CDR3 nucleotide sequence: TGTGCCAGCAGTTCTCTAGGGGGGGGGCCCAATGAGCAGTTCTTC. Translation: CASSSLGGGPNEQFF.

The rearrangement uses TRBV29-1 and TRBJ2-7; D not certain. Germline CDR1 SQVTM, CDR2 ANQGSEA. The CDR3 totals 13 residues. V lost 1 base and J 4 bases, leaving 11 bases between the germline ends. In DNA, the CDR3 is TGCAGCGTTGAAGGAACTACCGTATACGAGCAGTACTTC. Translation gives CSVEGTTVYEQYF.